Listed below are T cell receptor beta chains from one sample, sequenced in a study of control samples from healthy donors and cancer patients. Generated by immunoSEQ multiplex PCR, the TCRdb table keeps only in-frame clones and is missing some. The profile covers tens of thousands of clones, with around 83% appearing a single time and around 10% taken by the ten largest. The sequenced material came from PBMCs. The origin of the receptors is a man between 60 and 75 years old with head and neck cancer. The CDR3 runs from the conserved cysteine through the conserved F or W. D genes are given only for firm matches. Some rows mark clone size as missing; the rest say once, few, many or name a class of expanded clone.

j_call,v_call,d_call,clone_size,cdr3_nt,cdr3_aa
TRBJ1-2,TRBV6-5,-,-,TGTGCCAGCAGTTACGGCAGGGCGGGTAACGGCTACACCTTC,CASSYGRAGNGYTF
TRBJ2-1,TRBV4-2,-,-,TGTGCCAGCAGCCCGAGGAGGGACACTTACAATGAGCAGTTCTTC,CASSPRRDTYNEQFF
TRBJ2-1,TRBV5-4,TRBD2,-,TGTGCCAGCAGCTTGGGCGGGAGTGGCTACAATGAGCAGTTCTTC,CASSLGGSGYNEQFF
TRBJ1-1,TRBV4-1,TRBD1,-,TGCGCCAGCAGCCGGTTAACAGGGGACACTGAAGCTTTCTTT,CASSRLTGDTEAFF
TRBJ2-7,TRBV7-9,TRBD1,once,TGTGCCAGCAGCTGGCCGGGACAGGGGGTCTACGAGCAGTACTTC,CASSWPGQGVYEQYF
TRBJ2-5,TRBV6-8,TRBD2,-,TGTGCCAAGCCGGGGACTAGCGAGGAGACCCAGTACTTC,CAKPGTSEETQYF
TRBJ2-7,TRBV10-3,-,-,TGTGCCATCAGCCGGGCAGGGGTAGGGTACTACGAGCAGTACTTC,CAISRAGVGYYEQYF
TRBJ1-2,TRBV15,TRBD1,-,TGTGCCACCAGACCAGGGACAGTGGGAAACTATGGCTACACCTTC,CATRPGTVGNYGYTF
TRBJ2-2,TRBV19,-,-,TGTGCCAGTAGTATGTCTACTAGGCGGTCAGGGGAGCTGTTTTTT,CASSMSTRRSGELFF
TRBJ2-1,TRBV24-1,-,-,TGTGCCACCAGTGATTTGCCCGCCGGCACATCGCCTGACAATGAGCAGTTCTTC,CATSDLPAGTSPDNEQFF
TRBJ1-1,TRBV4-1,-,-,TGCGCCAGCAGCCCCCCCAGGGTGAACACTGAAGCTTTCTTT,CASSPPRVNTEAFF
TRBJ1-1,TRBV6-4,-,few,TGTGCCATCGCAACAGGGAGGAACACTGAAGCTTTCTTT,CAIATGRNTEAFF
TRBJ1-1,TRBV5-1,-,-,TGCGCCAGCAGAGTCAGGACGAACACTGAAGCTTTCTTT,CASRVRTNTEAFF
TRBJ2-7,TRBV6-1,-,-,TGTGCCAGCAGTGAATACCCCACGGCAGGGGTTCAGGACGAGCAGTACTTC,CASSEYPTAGVQDEQYF
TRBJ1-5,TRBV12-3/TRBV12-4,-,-,TGTGCCAGCAACAAAATGGGAGGGGACCCCCAGCATTTT,CASNKMGGDPQHF
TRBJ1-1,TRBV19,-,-,TGTGCCAGTAGTATCAGGGTAGGTGACACTGAAGCTTTCTTT,CASSIRVGDTEAFF
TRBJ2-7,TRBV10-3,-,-,TGTGCCATCAGTGATCCTACAGTCCGAACCTACGAGCAGTACTTC,CAISDPTVRTYEQYF
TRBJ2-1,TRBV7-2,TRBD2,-,TGTGCCAGCAGACAACCGGGGGGCAATGAGCAGTTCTTC,CASRQPGGNEQFF
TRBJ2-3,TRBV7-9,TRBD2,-,TGTGCCAGCAGAAATAGCGGGAGTCCCACAGATACGCAGTATTTT,CASRNSGSPTDTQYF